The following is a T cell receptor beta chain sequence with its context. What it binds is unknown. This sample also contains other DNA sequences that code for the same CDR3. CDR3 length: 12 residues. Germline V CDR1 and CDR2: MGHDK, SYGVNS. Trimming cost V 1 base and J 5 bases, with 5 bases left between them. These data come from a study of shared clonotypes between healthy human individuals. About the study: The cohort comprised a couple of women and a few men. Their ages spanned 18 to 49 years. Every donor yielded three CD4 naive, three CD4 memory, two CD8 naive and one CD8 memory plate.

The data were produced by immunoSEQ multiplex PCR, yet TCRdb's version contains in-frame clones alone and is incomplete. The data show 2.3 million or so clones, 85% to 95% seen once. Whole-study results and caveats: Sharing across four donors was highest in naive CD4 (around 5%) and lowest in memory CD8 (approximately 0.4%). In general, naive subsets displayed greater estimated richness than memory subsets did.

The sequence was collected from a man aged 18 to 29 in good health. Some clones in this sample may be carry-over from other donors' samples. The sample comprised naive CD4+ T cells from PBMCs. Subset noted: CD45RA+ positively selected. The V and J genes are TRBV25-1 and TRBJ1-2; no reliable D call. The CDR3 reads CASSESGYGYTF. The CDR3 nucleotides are TGTGCCAGCAGTGAATCAGGATATGGCTACACCTTC.